This is a list of T cell receptor beta chains from one sample in a study of neurological immune-mediated disorders. Via MiXCR, TCRdb re-called the 5' RACE reads, giving one row per CDR3 protein. The table shows 110,000 or so distinct CDR3 sequences, with about 3.2% occurring only once. Material for sequencing was PBMCs. These receptors came from a woman in her 30s with multiple sclerosis. CDR3s include the opening cysteine and the closing phenylalanine or tryptophan. D genes are given only for firm matches. Rows may omit the clone size; those that give it use once, few, many or a size class.

v_call,clone_size,d_call,j_call,cdr3_nt,cdr3_aa
TRBV7-8,-,TRBD1,TRBJ1-2,TGTGCCAGCACCCCTTTCACAGGGGTTGGCTATGGCTACACCTTC,CASTPFTGVGYGYTF
TRBV4-1,many,-,TRBJ2-3,TGCGCCAGCAGCCAATTCACTAGTGGTAGCACAGATACGCAGTATTTT,CASSQFTSGSTDTQYF
TRBV12-3/TRBV12-4,many,-,TRBJ2-7,TGTGCCAGCAGTTTAGCCCCCCGAGACAGTCGCTCCTACGAGCAGTACTTC,CASSLAPRDSRSYEQYF
TRBV5-1,many,-,TRBJ2-1,TGCGCCAGCAGCTTGGTTGTTGGTGAGCAGTTCTTC,CASSLVVGEQFF
TRBV3-1,many,TRBD1,TRBJ2-2,TGTGCCAGCAGCCCCCCCGGGACAGGGGGCACCGGGGAGCTGTTTTTT,CASSPPGTGGTGELFF
TRBV12-3/TRBV12-4,-,-,TRBJ2-1,TGTGCCAGCAGTTTCGAGACTGGAAATGAGCAGTTCTTC,CASSFETGNEQFF
TRBV20-1,many,TRBD1,TRBJ1-1,TGCAGTGCTAGTCTCCTCCCCGGGACAGTGAACACTGAAGCTTTCTTT,CSASLLPGTVNTEAFF
TRBV28,many,TRBD1,TRBJ2-3,TGTGCCAGCAGTTTCGGGACAGGGAGGCCAGATACGCAGTATTTT,CASSFGTGRPDTQYF
TRBV7-9,many,TRBD1,TRBJ1-3,TGTGCCAGCAGCTTACGCGCCGGGACAGGGGAGTTAACTGGAAACACCATATATTTT,CASSLRAGTGELTGNTIYF
TRBV5-1,many,-,TRBJ2-1,TGCGCCAGCAGCCTAATTAGCGGACATTACAATGAGCAGTTCTTC,CASSLISGHYNEQFF
TRBV3-1,many,-,TRBJ2-1,TGTGCCAGCAGCCAAGATAGGGGGAGGCAGTTCTTC,CASSQDRGRQFF
TRBV5-1,many,-,TRBJ2-7,TGCGCCAGTCAGCCCGAGAACTCCTACGAGCAGTACTTC,CASQPENSYEQYF
TRBV9,many,TRBD1,TRBJ2-5,TGTGCCAGCAGTACAGGGGTTGGTCGATGGAAGGAGACCCAGTACTTC,CASSTGVGRWKETQYF
TRBV7-2,many,-,TRBJ2-5,TGTGCCAGCAGCTTTCCGGGGCCGGGGAGTCGGATTACCCAGTACTTC,CASSFPGPGSRITQYF
TRBV4-1,many,-,TRBJ1-1,TGCGCCAGCAGCCATCCGGGACTGCTGAACACTGAAGCTTTCTTT,CASSHPGLLNTEAFF
TRBV10-2,many,TRBD1,TRBJ1-2,TGCGCCAGCCAGAAGATACAGGGGAACGGCTACACCTTC,CASQKIQGNGYTF
TRBV5-1,many,-,TRBJ2-3,TGCGCCAGCAGCCGGGACCACAACACAGATACGCAGTATTTT,CASSRDHNTDTQYF
TRBV29-1,many,-,TRBJ2-1,TGCAGCGCGGGATCGCGGAATGAGCAGTTCTTC,CSAGSRNEQFF
TRBV4-1,many,-,TRBJ2-3,TGCGCCAGCAGCCATCGGAGCACAGATACGCAGTATTTT,CASSHRSTDTQYF
TRBV20-1,many,-,TRBJ2-1,TGCAGTGCTAGACCCCAGCTGGGTTACAATGAGCAGTTCTTC,CSARPQLGYNEQFF
TRBV7-2,-,-,TRBJ2-3,TGTGCCAGCAGCTTAGGTGGGCAGGGAACAGATACGCAGTATTTT,CASSLGGQGTDTQYF
TRBV6-2/TRBV6-3,many,-,TRBJ1-3,TGTGCCAGCAGATCCCGGACACCCTCTGGAAACACCATATATTTT,CASRSRTPSGNTIYF
TRBV5-1,many,TRBD1,TRBJ1-3,TGCGCCAGCAGCCCCACCGACAGGGGTCGCGGAAACACCATATATTTT,CASSPTDRGRGNTIYF
TRBV5-6,many,-,TRBJ2-7,TGTGCCAGCAGCTTGCCCCTTGGGGGGGCTCATCAGTACTTC,CASSLPLGGAHQYF
TRBV6-1,many,TRBD1,TRBJ1-1,TGTGCCAGTTCCCCCAGGACAGGGAAGGTCGGTGAAGCTTTCTTT,CASSPRTGKVGEAFF
TRBV27,many,-,TRBJ2-4,TGTGCCAGCAGCCCCCGAGAAGCCAAAAACATTCAGTACTTC,CASSPREAKNIQYF
TRBV20-1,many,-,TRBJ1-1,TGCAGTGCCCTTCGGGGGGCTCAGGATGAAGCTTTCTTT,CSALRGAQDEAFF
TRBV12-3/TRBV12-4,-,-,TRBJ1-1,TGTGCCAGCAGTTCCCGGGGGGGCACTGAAGCTTTCTTT,CASSSRGGTEAFF
TRBV3-1,many,TRBD2,TRBJ2-7,TGTGCCAGCAGCCAAGGATTTGCGGGAGAAGGATACGAGCAGTACTTC,CASSQGFAGEGYEQYF
TRBV20-1,many,TRBD1,TRBJ2-6,TGCAGTGCTAGAGATCTGAGACAGGGTGGCTCTGGGGCCAACGTCCTGACTTTC,CSARDLRQGGSGANVLTF
TRBV10-3,many,TRBD2,TRBJ2-7,TGTGCCATCAGTCCCATGCGGGAGGGCCCCTACGAGCAGTACTTC,CAISPMREGPYEQYF
TRBV27,medium-sized,-,TRBJ2-3,TGTGCCAGCAGCCGTGGCCCCCCTTGGACAGATACGCAGTATTTT,CASSRGPPWTDTQYF
TRBV18,many,TRBD1,TRBJ1-1,TGTGCCAGCTCGACGGCAGGGGGCCTGGACACTGAAGCTTTCTTT,CASSTAGGLDTEAFF
TRBV12-3/TRBV12-4,many,-,TRBJ1-5,TGTGCCAGCAGTTTTAGGACCGACAATCAGCCCCAGCATTTT,CASSFRTDNQPQHF
TRBV7-8,many,-,TRBJ2-1,TGTGCCAGCAGCACCCAAAGGGGGGGTGGCTCCTACAATGAGCAGTTCTTC,CASSTQRGGGSYNEQFF
TRBV4-1,many,-,TRBJ1-5,TGCGCCAGCAGCCATGAAGGTTTGGGCAATCAGCCCCAGCATTTT,CASSHEGLGNQPQHF
TRBV29-1,many,TRBD1,TRBJ1-2,TGCAGCGTTGGAGCGGGACAGGGGGATGGCTACACCTTC,CSVGAGQGDGYTF
TRBV20-1,many,TRBD2,TRBJ2-3,TGCAGTGCGGGAGTGACTAGCGGGGCGGATACGCAGTATTTT,CSAGVTSGADTQYF
TRBV5-1,many,TRBD1,TRBJ1-6,TGCGCCAGCAGCTCCCGGGACAGGGGTGTTTCACCCCTCCACTTT,CASSSRDRGVSPLHF
TRBV5-1,few,-,TRBJ2-7,TGCGCCAGCAGCTTGGTCGCCGGGACGGACGGAGCCTACGAGCAGTACTTC,CASSLVAGTDGAYEQYF